Presented here are 10 T cell receptor beta chains from one specimen sequenced in a study of T-cell reconstitution after alpha-beta-depleted transplantation in children. TCRbeta library construction was performed incorporating unique molecular identifiers. TCRdb independently ran MiXCR on the PCR reads; one entry per CDR3 protein. This table holds about 980,000 distinct CDR3 sequences, about 29% found once. Sequencing was performed on PBMCs, mostly from graft donor cells, taken 360 days after TCRalphabeta/CD19-depleted stem cell transplant. The receptors come from a boy under three years old who had a stem cell transplant for SCID, so the T cells may come from the graft donor.

This clonotype was detected ten times or more. The V call is TRBV20-1, the J call TRBJ2-7, with D uncertain. The CDR3 sequence is 12 residues long. Germline CDR1 and CDR2: DFQATT and SNEGSKA (reference sequence). Trimming pared 3 bases from V and 3 bases from J, leaving 9 bases between. CDR3 in amino acids: CSASTTSYEQYF. Here the CDR3 DNA reads TGCAGTGCTAGTACAACGAGCTACGAGCAGTACTTC.

There are a few counts of this clonotype. This chain uses TRBV7-9 with TRBJ1-1; maybe TRBD1 (6 bases). Looked up from germline, CDR1 is SEHNR and CDR2 is FQNEAQ (reference sequence). Trimming stripped 2 bases from V and 3 bases from J, with 13 bases between. This CDR3 comprises 15 residues. The CDR3 spells CASSLWFEGDTEAFF. The CDR3 nucleotides are TGTGCCAGCAGCTTATGGTTTGAGGGGGACACTGAAGCTTTCTTT.

The DNA of the CDR3 is TGTGCCAGCAGTCCGAGGGTGTCGGATGGCTACACCTTC. As protein: CASSPRVSDGYTF. The chain employs TRBV28 and TRBJ1-2; the D is unclear. The CDR3 is made up of 13 amino acids. Between the trimmed V and J ends, which lost 5 bases and 6 bases, there was a span of 13 bases. CDR1 MDHEN and CDR2 SYDVKM come from the germline V gene.

This chain joins TRBV5-1 and TRBJ2-3, with D unclear. CDR3 size: 14 residues. Trimming removed 1 base at V and 2 bases at J, with 8 bases between. Germline V gives CDR1 SGHRS, CDR2 YFSETQ. CDR3 sequence (DNA): TGCGCCAGCAGCTTGCAAGAGTACACAGATACGCAGTATTTT. Translation gives CASSLQEYTDTQYF.

As concerns this clonotype: The germline gene is not matched at one end of the junction; a read error may be the cause. The chain links TRBV20-1 to TRBJ2-7; 10 positions agree with TRBD2. Germline CDR1 is DFQATT and CDR2 is SNEGSKA (reference sequence). CDR3 length: 14 residues. CDR3 loop: CSARAGGAPYEQYF. CDR3 in DNA: TGCAGTGCGAGAGCGGGGGGGGCTCCCTACGAGCAGTACTTC.

This clonotype was seen more than once but under ten times. The chain is built from TRBV20-1 and TRBJ2-7; 7 bases align to TRBD1. J gave up 2 bases and V 6 bases, and 7 bases lay outside the gene matches. CDR3 length equals 13 residues. The germline V gene has CDR1 DFQATT and CDR2 SNEGSKA (reference sequence). CDR3 in DNA: TGCAGTGCGACGACAGGGCCCACCTACGAGCAGTACTTC. This codes for CSATTGPTYEQYF.

This sequence joins TRBV11-2 and TRBJ2-3; maybe TRBD1 (6 bases). Trimming took off 5 bases at V and 2 bases at J, with 14 bases between the two ends. CDR1 is SGHAT and CDR2 is FQNNGV in the germline V gene. CDR3 length: 15 amino acids. The chain's CDR3 is CASSPSGTLTDTQYF. The CDR3 coding sequence is TGTGCCAGCAGCCCCTCCGGGACACTCACAGATACGCAGTATTTT.

The rearrangement links TRBV20-1 to TRBJ2-3; D might be TRBD2 (7 bases). The CDR3 totals 15 residues. Germline CDR1 and CDR2: DFQATT and SNEGSKA (reference sequence). V was trimmed by 2 bases and J by 1 base, leaving 13 bases between them. Here the CDR3 reads CSARKRGARTDTQYF. The CDR3 DNA is TGCAGTGCTAGAAAACGGGGGGCCCGCACAGATACGCAGTATTTT.

The chain employs TRBV12-3 or TRBV12-4 and TRBJ1-5; D may be TRBD1 (6 bases). This CDR3 comprises 13 residues. V shed 4 bases and J shed 8 bases, with 12 bases lying between them. The CDR3, as DNA: TGTGCCAGCAGTTCTGACAGGTTGGAGCCCCAGCATTTT. Translation: CASSSDRLEPQHF.

J is TRBJ2-1 and V is TRBV12-3 or TRBV12-4; 8 bases are shared with TRBD2. V lost 8 bases to trimming and J lost 0 bases; unmatched junction nucleotides: 3. The CDR3 is 14 amino acids. In DNA, the CDR3 is TGTGCCAGCGGCCGGGGGGGCTCCTACAATGAGCAGTTCTTC. Protein product: CASGRGGSYNEQFF.